What follows is one TCR beta chain and its context. Per germline, CDR1 LNHNV and CDR2 YYDKDF (reference sequence). V lost 0 bases and J 2 bases, leaving 18 bases between the germline ends. The CDR3 sequence is 18 residues long. Original methodology: From reference gene primer amplification, estimates of nucleated cell counts were derived. Clones were read by immunoSEQ multiplex PCR, and TCRdb kept only the in-frame ones, dropping some. The V and J calls and clone size were taken over from that table, and D and trimming were inferred from the DNA. This sample has roughly 72,000 clones, with roughly 91% found just once. The sample belongs to a study of blood T cell repertoires in COVID-19. About the research overall: Researchers got acute and convalescent COVID-19 samples from the United States, Italy and Spain. T cells, B-cell-depleted T cells, or PBMCs supplied cDNA or gDNA.

The sequenced material came from peripheral blood. This chain links TRBV15 with TRBJ2-3, with D perhaps matching TRBD2 (5 bases). The origin of this receptor is a human donor in a cohort sampled during active COVID-19. The CDR3 spells CATSRDLAGLRATDTQYF. The CDR3 DNA reads as TGTGCCACCAGCAGAGATTTGGCAGGCTTGAGGGCCACAGATACGCAGTATTTT.